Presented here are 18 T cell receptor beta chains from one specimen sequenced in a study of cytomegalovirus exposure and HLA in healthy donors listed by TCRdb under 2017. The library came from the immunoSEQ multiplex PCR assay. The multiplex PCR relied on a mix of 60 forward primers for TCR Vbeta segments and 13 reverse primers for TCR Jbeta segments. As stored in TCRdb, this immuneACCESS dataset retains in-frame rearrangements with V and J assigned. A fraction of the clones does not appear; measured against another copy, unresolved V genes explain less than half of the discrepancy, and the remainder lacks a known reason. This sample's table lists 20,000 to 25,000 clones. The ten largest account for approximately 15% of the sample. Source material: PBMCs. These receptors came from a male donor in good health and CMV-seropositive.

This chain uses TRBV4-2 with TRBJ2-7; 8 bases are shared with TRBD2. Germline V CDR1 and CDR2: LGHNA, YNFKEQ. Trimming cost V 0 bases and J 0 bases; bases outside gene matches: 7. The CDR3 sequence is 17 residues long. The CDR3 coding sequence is TGTGCCAGCAGCCAAGATACTTCGAGCGGGAGCTCCTACGAGCAGTACTTC. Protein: CASSQDTSSGSSYEQYF.

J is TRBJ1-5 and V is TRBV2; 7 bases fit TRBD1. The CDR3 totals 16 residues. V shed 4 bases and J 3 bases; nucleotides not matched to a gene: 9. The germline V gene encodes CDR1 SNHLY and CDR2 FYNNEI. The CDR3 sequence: CASSGIGTAINQPQHF. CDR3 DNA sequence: TGTGCCAGCAGTGGTATCGGGACAGCCATCAATCAGCCCCAGCATTTT.

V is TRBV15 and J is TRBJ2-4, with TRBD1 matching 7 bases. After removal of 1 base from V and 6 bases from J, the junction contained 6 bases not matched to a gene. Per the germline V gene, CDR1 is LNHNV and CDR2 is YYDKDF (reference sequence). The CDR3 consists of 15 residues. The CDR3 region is CATSRGGGRGNIQYF. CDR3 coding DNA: TGTGCCACCAGCAGAGGAGGGGGCCGCGGAAACATTCAGTACTTC.

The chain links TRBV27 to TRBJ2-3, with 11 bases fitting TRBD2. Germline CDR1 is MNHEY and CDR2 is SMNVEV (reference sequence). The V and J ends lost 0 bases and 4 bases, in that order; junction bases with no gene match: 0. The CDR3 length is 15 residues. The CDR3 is CASSLSLAGADTQYF. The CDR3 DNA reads TGTGCCAGCAGTTTATCACTAGCGGGAGCAGATACGCAGTATTTT.

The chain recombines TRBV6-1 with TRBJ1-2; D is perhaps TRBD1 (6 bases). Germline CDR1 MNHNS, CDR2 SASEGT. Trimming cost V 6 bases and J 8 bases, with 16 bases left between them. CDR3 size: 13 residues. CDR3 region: CASRLRGGGGYTF. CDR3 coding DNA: TGTGCCAGCAGGCTTAGGGGTGGGGGCGGCTACACCTTC.

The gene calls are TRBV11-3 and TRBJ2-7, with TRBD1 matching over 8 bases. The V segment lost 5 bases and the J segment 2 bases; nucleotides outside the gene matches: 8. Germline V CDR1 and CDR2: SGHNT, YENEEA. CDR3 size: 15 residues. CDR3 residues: CASSPDRARAYEQYF. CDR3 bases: TGTGCCAGCAGCCCGGACAGGGCGAGGGCCTACGAGCAGTACTTC. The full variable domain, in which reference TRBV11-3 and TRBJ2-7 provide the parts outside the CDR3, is EAGVVQSPRYKIIEKKQPVAFWCNPISGHNTLYWYLQNLGQGPELLIRYENEEAVDDSQLPKDRFSAERLKGVDSTLKIQPAELGDSAVYLCASSPDRARAYEQYFGPGTRLTVT.

The CDR3 is CASSDTENTEAFF. For the CDR3, the DNA is TGTGCCAGCAGTGACACAGAGAACACTGAAGCTTTCTTT. This rearrangement joins TRBV6-1 to TRBJ1-1, with no clear D. CDR1 is MNHNS and CDR2 is SASEGT in the germline V gene. The CDR3 sequence is 13 residues long. Trimming left V 3 bases short and J 1 base short, with 6 bases between.

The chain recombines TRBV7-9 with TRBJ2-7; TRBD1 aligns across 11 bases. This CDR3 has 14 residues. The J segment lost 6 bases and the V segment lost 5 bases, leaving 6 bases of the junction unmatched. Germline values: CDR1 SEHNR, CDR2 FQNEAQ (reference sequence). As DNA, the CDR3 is TGTGCCAGCAGCGTGGGACAGGGGGTGGGCGAGCAGTACTTC. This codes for CASSVGQGVGEQYF.

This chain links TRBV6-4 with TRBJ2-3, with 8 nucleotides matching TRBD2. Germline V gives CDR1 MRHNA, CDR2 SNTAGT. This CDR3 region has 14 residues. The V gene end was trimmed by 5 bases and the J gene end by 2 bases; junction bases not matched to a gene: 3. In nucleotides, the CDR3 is TGTGCCAGCAGTAACGGGGGGGCCACAGATACGCAGTATTTT. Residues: CASSNGGATDTQYF.

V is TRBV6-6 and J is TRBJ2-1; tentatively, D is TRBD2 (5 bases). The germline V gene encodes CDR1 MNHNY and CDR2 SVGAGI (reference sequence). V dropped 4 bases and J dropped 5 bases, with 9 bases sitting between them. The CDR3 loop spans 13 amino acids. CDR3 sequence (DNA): TGTGCCAGCAGTTCTAGCTACAACAATGAGCAGTTCTTC. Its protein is CASSSSYNNEQFF.

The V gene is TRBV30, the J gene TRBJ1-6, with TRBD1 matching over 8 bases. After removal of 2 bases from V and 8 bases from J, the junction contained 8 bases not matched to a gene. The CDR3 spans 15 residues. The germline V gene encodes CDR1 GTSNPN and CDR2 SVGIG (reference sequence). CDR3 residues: CAWSLTGETYSPLHF. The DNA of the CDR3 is TGTGCCTGGAGTCTGACAGGGGAAACTTATTCACCCCTCCACTTT.

CDR3 DNA sequence: TGTGCCAGCAGCCCCTCCGGGGGAACCTACGAGCAGTACTTC. This codes for CASSPSGGTYEQYF. The rearrangement links TRBV11-3 to TRBJ2-7, with D maybe TRBD2 (6 bases). CDR1 is SGHNT and CDR2 is YENEEA in the germline V gene. The CDR3 is made up of 14 amino acids. The V end lost 5 bases, the J end lost 2 bases, and 13 bases lay between the germline ends.

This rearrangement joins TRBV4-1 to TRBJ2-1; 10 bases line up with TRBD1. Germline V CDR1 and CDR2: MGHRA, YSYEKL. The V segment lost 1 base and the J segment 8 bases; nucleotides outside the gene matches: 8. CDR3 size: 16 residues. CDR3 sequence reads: CASSQGPGQGKHEQFF. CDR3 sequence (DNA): TGCGCCAGCAGCCAAGGCCCGGGACAGGGGAAACATGAGCAGTTCTTC.

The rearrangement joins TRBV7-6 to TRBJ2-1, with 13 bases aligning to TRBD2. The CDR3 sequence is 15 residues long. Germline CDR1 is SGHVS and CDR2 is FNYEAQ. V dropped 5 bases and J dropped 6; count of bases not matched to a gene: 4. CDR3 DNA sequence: TGTGCCAGCAGCATGGGACTAGCGGGAAGCAATGAGCAGTTCTTC. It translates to CASSMGLAGSNEQFF.

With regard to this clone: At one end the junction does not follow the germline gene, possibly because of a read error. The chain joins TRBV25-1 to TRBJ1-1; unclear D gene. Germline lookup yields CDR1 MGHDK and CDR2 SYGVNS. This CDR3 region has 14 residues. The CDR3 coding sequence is TGTGCCAGCAATGAATATCAGGAAGCGGCTGAAGCTTTCTTT. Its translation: CASNEYQEAAEAFF.

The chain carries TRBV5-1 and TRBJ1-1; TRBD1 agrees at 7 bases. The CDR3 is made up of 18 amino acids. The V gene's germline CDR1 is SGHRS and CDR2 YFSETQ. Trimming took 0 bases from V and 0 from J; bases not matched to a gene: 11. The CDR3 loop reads CASSLVPMDRLMNTEAFF. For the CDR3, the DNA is TGCGCCAGCAGCTTGGTACCGATGGACAGGTTAATGAACACTGAAGCTTTCTTT.

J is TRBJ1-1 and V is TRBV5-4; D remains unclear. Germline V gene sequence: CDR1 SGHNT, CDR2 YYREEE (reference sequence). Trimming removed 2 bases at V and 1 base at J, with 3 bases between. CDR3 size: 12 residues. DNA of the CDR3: TGTGCCAGCAGCTTCCAGAACACTGAAGCTTTCTTT. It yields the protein CASSFQNTEAFF.

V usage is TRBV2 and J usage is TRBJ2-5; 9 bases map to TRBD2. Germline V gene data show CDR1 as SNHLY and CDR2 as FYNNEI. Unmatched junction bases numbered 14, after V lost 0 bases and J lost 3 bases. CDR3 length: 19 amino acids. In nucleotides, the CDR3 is TGTGCCAGCAGTGAAGCGCAGGCGCGGGGGGGCGAGGGGGAAGAGACCCAGTACTTC. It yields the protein CASSEAQARGGEGEETQYF.